Listed here are 17 T cell receptor beta chains from one sample, sequenced in a study of T cells after yellow fever vaccination. A single record per CDR3 protein comes from TCRdb applying MiXCR to the 5' RACE reads. The table includes roughly 190,000 distinct CDR3 sequences, approximately 9.9% detected once. The specimen was CD8+ T cells sorted from PBMCs, collected 15 days after the yellow fever booster vaccination. These receptors originate from a man aged 18 to 30 who received the YFV17D yellow fever vaccine.

A few counts support this clonotype. The V and J genes are TRBV7-9 and TRBJ1-6; the D is unclear. With 3 bases removed from V and 8 bases from J, the gap between germline ends came to 11 bases. The length of the CDR3 is 14 residues. CDR1 is SEHNR and CDR2 is FQNEAQ in the germline V gene (reference sequence). The CDR3 DNA is TGTGCCAGCAGCTTTGGAGGGCTCGATTCACCCCTCCACTTT. Its protein is CASSFGGLDSPLHF.

This clonotype was detected many times. The chain links TRBV13 to TRBJ1-2; D remains ambiguous. The germline CDR1 and CDR2 sequences are PRHDT and FYEKMQ (reference sequence). The CDR3 is 15 amino acids. V lost 5 bases and J lost 4, with 17 bases in between. CDR3 DNA sequence: TGTGCCAGCAGCCAATTTCCAGGTTTTAGCTATGGCTACACCTTC. Encoded protein: CASSQFPGFSYGYTF. The variable domain in full, with the rest retrieved from reference TRBV13 and TRBJ1-2, is AAGVIQSPRHLIKEKRETATLKCYPIPRHDTVYWYQQGPGQDPQFLISFYEKMQSDKGSIPDRFSAQQFSDYHSELNMSSLELGDSALYFCASSQFPGFSYGYTFGSGTRLTVV.

This clonotype was detected only a few times. The gene calls are TRBV11-2 and TRBJ2-7; 8 bases line up with TRBD1. Germline loops: CDR1 SGHAT, CDR2 FQNNGV. V lost 5 bases to trimming and J lost 3 bases; unmatched junction nucleotides: 6. There are 14 residues in the CDR3. CDR3 loop: CASSLGQGDYEQYF. DNA for the CDR3: TGTGCCAGCAGCCTCGGACAGGGCGACTACGAGCAGTACTTC.

This clonotype was seen only a few times. V is TRBV7-2 and J is TRBJ1-3; D ambiguous. With 7 bases removed from V and 4 bases from J, the gap between germline ends came to 5 bases. The CDR3 loop spans 11 amino acids. CDR1 is SGHTA, CDR2 FQGNSA, per germline. CDR3 in amino acids: CASTLGNTIYF. DNA of the CDR3: TGTGCCAGCACCCTAGGAAACACCATATATTTT.

This clonotype was counted between two and nine times. This chain links TRBV7-2 with TRBJ2-4; 8 nucleotides match TRBD2. The CDR3 is 16 residues long. The V segment lost 4 bases and the J segment 1 base; nucleotides outside the gene matches: 6. Germline CDR1 reads SGHTA; CDR2 reads FQGNSA. CDR3 coding DNA: TGTGCCAGCAGCTACCTAAGCGGGGGTGCCAAAAACATTCAGTACTTC. It specifies CASSYLSGGAKNIQYF.

At least ten counts were recorded for this clonotype. The genes are TRBV5-5 and TRBJ1-6; no clear D. The germline gives CDR1 SGHKS, CDR2 YYEKEE (reference sequence). Trimming took off 0 bases at V and 5 bases at J, with 9 bases between the two ends. The CDR3 totals 15 residues. This CDR3 reads CASSLEQIHNSPLHF. In nucleotides, the CDR3 is TGTGCCAGCAGCTTGGAACAGATACATAATTCACCCCTCCACTTT.

This clonotype was counted ten times or more. The gene calls are TRBV5-1 and TRBJ2-1, with D maybe TRBD1 (6 bases). The V gene's germline CDR1 is SGHRS and CDR2 YFSETQ. The CDR3 is 16 residues long. V lost 2 bases, J lost 0 bases, and 12 bases lay in between. The CDR3 is CASSFLGADSYNEQFF. The CDR3 nucleotides are TGCGCCAGCAGCTTTTTGGGGGCGGACTCCTACAATGAGCAGTTCTTC. Complete variable domain (other parts from reference TRBV5-1 and TRBJ2-1): KAGVTQTPRYLIKTRGQQVTLSCSPISGHRSVSWYQQTPGQGLQFLFEYFSETQRNKGNFPGRFSGRQFSNSRSEMNVSTLELGDSALYLCASSFLGADSYNEQFFGPGTRLTVL.

The chain is built from TRBV27 and TRBJ2-3, with 11 bases that match TRBD2. Losses at the gene ends were 4 bases for V and 3 bases for J; bases not matched to a gene: 6. The CDR3 has 16 residues. The germline CDR1 and CDR2 sequences are MNHEY and SMNVEV (reference sequence). CDR3 region: CASSSRTSGYTDTQYF. CDR3 nucleotides: TGTGCCAGCAGTTCCCGGACTAGCGGGTATACAGATACGCAGTATTTT.

A few counts support this clonotype. The chain combines TRBV12-5 with TRBJ2-7, with D perhaps TRBD1 (5 bases). This CDR3 has 13 amino acids. CDR1 is LGHNT and CDR2 is FRNRAP in the germline V gene. Trimming stripped 3 bases from V and 5 bases from J, with 11 bases between. CDR3 DNA: TGTGCTAGTGGTTTCAACAGGCTCGACGAGCAGTACTTC. Amino acids: CASGFNRLDEQYF.

This clonotype was observed many times. The rearrangement joins TRBV6-5 to TRBJ1-6, with D hard to call. The CDR3 is 17 residues long. Germline values: CDR1 MNHEY, CDR2 SVGAGI. Deletions cut 7 bases from V and 2 bases from J, with 18 bases between. CDR3 protein: CASTRSAGRAYNSPLHF. CDR3 DNA: TGTGCCAGCACCCGAAGCGCAGGCCGTGCCTATAATTCACCCCTCCACTTT.

The DNA of the CDR3 is TGTGCCAGCAGTCTCCTCTACGAGCAGTACTTC. This sequence encodes CASSLLYEQYF. This rearrangement joins TRBV6-2 or TRBV6-3 to TRBJ2-7; D ambiguous. V was clipped by 5 bases and J by 3 bases, with 5 bases between them. Germline CDR1 is MNHEY and CDR2 is SVGEGT. The CDR3 spans 11 residues.

This clonotype was counted only a few times. This chain links TRBV4-1 with TRBJ2-7; 9 nucleotides align to TRBD2. The CDR3 length is 17 residues. J lost 4 bases, V lost 0 bases, and 10 bases had no gene match. The germline V gene has CDR1 MGHRA and CDR2 YSYEKL. The CDR3 DNA reads TGCGCCAGCAGCCAAGAGACGGGGGTAGCGGGGGTTTACGAGCAGTACTTC. This sequence encodes CASSQETGVAGVYEQYF.

V gene TRBV12-3 or TRBV12-4 combines with J gene TRBJ2-3, with unresolved D. Trimming took off 2 bases at V and 4 bases at J, with 10 bases between the two ends. This CDR3 is built from 14 residues. As DNA, the CDR3 is TGTGCCAGCAGTTTATTAGGGTTCGCAGATACGCAGTATTTT. Translating gives CASSLLGFADTQYF.

J is TRBJ2-1 and V is TRBV7-9; 7 nucleotides line up with TRBD2. CDR1 is SEHNR and CDR2 is FQNEAQ in the germline V gene (reference sequence). Trimming removed 1 base from V and 5 bases from J; junction bases left unmatched: 5. This CDR3 is 15 amino acids long. DNA for the CDR3: TGTGCCAGCAGCTTAGGTGCGCTAGCGGACAATGAGCAGTTCTTC. This translates into CASSLGALADNEQFF.

The gene calls are TRBV9 and TRBJ2-1; D might be TRBD2 (6 bases). The CDR3 spans 14 residues. Germline CDR1 SGDLS, CDR2 YYNGEE. V gave up 3 bases and J gave up 10 bases, with 17 bases separating them. Here the CDR3 DNA reads TGTGCCAGCAGCGAGGGACTCCCGGGGAACGAGCAGTTCTTC. Residues: CASSEGLPGNEQFF.

The chain couples TRBV7-9 to TRBJ2-7; D is perhaps TRBD1 (6 bases). Germline-derived CDR1 and CDR2 are SEHNR and FQNEAQ (reference sequence). Trimming cost V 1 base and J 4 bases, with 17 bases left between them. There are 16 residues in the CDR3. Here the CDR3 reads CASSLVRGNRAYEQYV. The CDR3 DNA reads TGTGCCAGCAGCTTAGTTAGGGGGAACAGGGCGTACGAGCAGTACGTC.

This clonotype showed up just a few times. The chain combines TRBV5-4 with TRBJ2-1, with 7 bases identical to TRBD1. Germline V CDR1 and CDR2: SGHNT, YYREEE (reference sequence). After removal of 1 base from V and 3 bases from J, the junction contained 4 bases not matched to a gene. The CDR3 covers 15 residues. The CDR3 DNA reads as TGTGCCAGCAGCTTGACAGGGGTAGGCTACAATGAGCAGTTCTTC. It is translated as CASSLTGVGYNEQFF.